Sequencing of this T cell receptor (beta chain) was carried out in a study of naive and memory T cell subsets. Study findings and constraints: RNA-based TCR counts may shift with T cell activation and differentiation.

Two oligonucleotides, mixed equimolar, formed the beta constant-region primer covering TRBC1 and TRBC2. Nested alpha and beta constant-region primers with the SP2 primer drove four PCR rounds on ligated cDNA. The cDNA 3' end received a ligated single-stranded oligonucleotide carrying the SP2 primer and a 12-nucleotide UMI. MiXCR was run by TCRdb on the UMI-ligation and nested PCR reads, yielding one entry per CDR3 protein. The sample yields 80,000 or so distinct CDR3 sequences, approximately 10% seen once. This clonotype occurred many times. Its cognate antigen is unknown. The V gene end was trimmed by 3 bases and the J gene end by 9 bases; junction bases not matched to a gene: 7. CDR1 and CDR2 (germline): MGHRA, YSYEKL. This CDR3 region has 15 residues. Sequential positive selection took CD4 T cells first, then CD8 T cells.

The sequence derives from a human donor in good health. The V and J genes are TRBV4-1 and TRBJ2-1; 11 bases match TRBD2. Material: naive CD8+ T cells from blood. The DNA of the CDR3 is TGCGCCAGCAGCCAGGGTGAACTAGCGGGAGTTGAGCAGTTCTTC. This sequence encodes CASSQGELAGVEQFF.